Below, one T cell receptor (beta chain) is given with its context. Generated by immunoSEQ multiplex PCR, the TCRdb table keeps only in-frame clones and is missing some. The table records roughly 130,000 clones, 86% of them present only once. This sample was included in a study of T cell responses to AZD1222 COVID-19 vaccine. The junction had 8 bases not matched to a gene; V was cut back by 5 bases and J by 5 bases. The CDR3 contains 13 residues. Germline V gives CDR1 SQVTM, CDR2 ANQGSEA. The specimen comprised peripheral blood, sampled on day 0 of AZD1222 vaccination. The receptor comes from an adult in good health. This chain joins TRBV29-1 and TRBJ1-1, with TRBD1 identical over 7 bases. The CDR3 DNA sequence: TGCAGCGTTACGCAGACAGGGCGGACTGAAGCTTTCTTT. Translated: CSVTQTGRTEAFF.